In this sample, the clone carrying this TCR beta chain turned up many times. This record belongs to a study of T-cell reconstitution after alpha-beta-depleted transplantation in children. This CDR3 is 16 amino acids long. Germline V gives CDR1 SGHRS, CDR2 YFSETQ. V gave up 3 bases and J gave up 5 bases, with 18 bases separating them. Library preparation (for TCRbeta) was performed with unique molecular identifiers. Via MiXCR, TCRdb re-called the PCR reads, giving one row per CDR3 protein. The top ten hold over 2.5% of the sample, which has 260,000 or so distinct CDR3 sequences, 12% seen once. Sequenced material: PBMCs from the stem cell graft donor, taken from the stem cell graft. The gene calls are TRBV5-1 and TRBJ2-1; D perhaps matches TRBD2 (5 bases). The clonotype originates from a human donor who donated a stem cell graft to a child with acute lymphoblastic leukemia. CDR3 in DNA: TGCGCCAGCAGCTCCGCTCTCTTACGGGAAGACAATGAGCAGTTCTTC. Residues: CASSSALLREDNEQFF.